The 24 T cell receptor beta chains below all came from one sample that was sequenced in a study of blood T cell repertoires in COVID-19. The method was immunoSEQ multiplex PCR; TCRdb's version includes in-frame clones alone and lacks a portion of them. Of approximately 280,000 clones detected, around 86% appear once; the ten largest clones hold approximately 2%. What was sequenced was peripheral blood. These receptors were collected from a woman in her twenties or thirties who had recovered from COVID-19.

This rearrangement joins TRBV18 to TRBJ2-7; D is perhaps TRBD1 (8 bases). V lost 2 bases and J lost 7, with 15 bases in between. The CDR3 sequence is 14 residues long. Germline V gives CDR1 KGHSH, CDR2 LQKENI. The CDR3 region is CASSPETGEGEQYF. The CDR3, as DNA: TGTGCCAGCTCACCAGAGACAGGGGAGGGGGAGCAGTACTTC.

The V call is TRBV9, the J call TRBJ2-5; D gene unclear. V was shortened by 4 bases and J by 5 bases, with 18 bases between the two germline ends. The germline V gene encodes CDR1 SGDLS and CDR2 YYNGEE. The length of the CDR3 is 15 residues. The CDR3 loop reads CASSPVGTLWETQYF. Written as DNA, the CDR3 is TGTGCCAGCAGCCCTGTGGGCACCCTCTGGGAGACCCAGTACTTC.

The chain couples TRBV19 to TRBJ1-2, with D perhaps TRBD1 (6 bases). Germline V gene lookup returns CDR1 LNHDA and CDR2 SQIVND (reference sequence). The CDR3 is 11 residues long. The germline V and J ends were trimmed by 10 bases and 5 bases, with 11 bases remaining between them. CDR3 nucleotide sequence: TGTGCCACCAGGGACAAGTATGGCTACACCTTC. Encoded protein: CATRDKYGYTF.

The chain couples TRBV21-1 to TRBJ1-5; the table calls TRBD1, which could not be checked here. TRBV21-1 is a known pseudogene. The CDR3 is made up of 18 amino acids. CDR3 amino acids: CASSGTGTGFYSNQPQHF. CDR3 DNA sequence: TGTGCCAGCAGCGGGACCGGGACAGGTTTTTATAGCAATCAGCCCCAGCATTTT.

The J gene is TRBJ2-1, the V gene TRBV9; TRBD2 matches 10 bases. The CDR3 sequence is 14 residues long. The germline gives CDR1 SGDLS, CDR2 YYNGEE. V was pared by 3 bases and J by 8 bases, with 5 bases of the junction left unmatched. The chain's CDR3 is CASSDSGGSDEQFF. The CDR3 DNA is TGTGCCAGCAGCGATAGCGGGGGGTCGGATGAGCAGTTCTTC.

The CDR3 DNA follows: TGTGCCAGCAGCCACCTCAGGGAAGGGTACGAGCAGTACTTC. This gives the protein CASSHLREGYEQYF. The chain links TRBV11-2 to TRBJ2-7; weak D call: TRBD1 (5 bases). The CDR3 is 14 amino acids. V gave up 5 bases and J gave up 4 bases, with 15 bases separating them. Per the germline V gene, CDR1 is SGHAT and CDR2 is FQNNGV.

V usage is TRBV6-2 or TRBV6-3 and J usage is TRBJ2-7, with 10 bases aligning to TRBD1. This CDR3 spans 14 amino acids. Germline V CDR1 and CDR2: MNHEY, SVGEGT. J lost 3 bases, V lost 5 bases, and 4 bases had no gene match. The CDR3 is CASSGDRGYYEQYF. The CDR3 DNA is TGTGCCAGCAGTGGGGACAGGGGCTACTACGAGCAGTACTTC.

The rearrangement uses TRBV5-5 and TRBJ1-4, with D perhaps matching TRBD1 (5 bases). The CDR3 consists of 15 residues. CDR1 is SGHKS and CDR2 is YYEKEE in the germline V gene (reference sequence). With 2 bases removed from V and 0 bases from J, the gap between germline ends came to 8 bases. The CDR3 bases are TGTGCCAGCAGCTTCACAGGCGCAACTAATGAAAAACTGTTTTTT. It encodes CASSFTGATNEKLFF.

The sample holds one count of this clone. This rearrangement joins TRBV2 to TRBJ2-1; D is possibly TRBD1 (6 bases). The V end lost 10 bases, the J end lost 4 bases, and 17 bases lay between the germline ends. This CDR3 is built from 14 residues. Germline CDR1 reads SNHLY; CDR2 reads FYNNEI. The CDR3 nucleotides read TGTGCCACAGAATCGGGGACAACTTACAATGAGCAGTTCTTC. This translates into CATESGTTYNEQFF. The whole variable domain, filled in from reference TRBV2 and TRBJ2-1, reads EPEVTQTPSHQVTQMGQEVILRCVPISNHLYFYWYRQILGQKVEFLVSFYNNEISEKSEIFDDQFSVERPDGSNFTLKIRSTKLEDSAMYFCATESGTTYNEQFFGPGTRLTVL.

The rearrangement links TRBV5-4 to TRBJ2-2, with D possibly being TRBD2 (6 bases). Germline CDR1 SGHNT, CDR2 YYREEE (reference sequence). The CDR3 has 17 residues. Trimming removed 0 bases from V and 5 bases from J, with 17 bases in between. The CDR3 nucleotides read TGTGCCAGCAGCTTGGCCGGTTGGGGGGTAAGGACCGGGGAGCTGTTTTTT. Translating gives CASSLAGWGVRTGELFF.

This clone was counted a single time. This chain connects TRBV11-1 to TRBJ2-1; D is unclear. The CDR3 runs to 12 residues. V lost 2 bases to trimming and J lost 10 bases, with 9 bases between them. The germline V gene encodes CDR1 SGHAT and CDR2 FQDESV (reference sequence). As DNA, the CDR3 is TGTGCCAGCAGCTTAATGGCGGCCGAGCAGTTCTTC. It specifies CASSLMAAEQFF.

V gene TRBV5-1 combines with J gene TRBJ2-7; TRBD1 matches 7 bases. The CDR3 runs 14 residues. V shed 5 bases, J shed 3 bases, and the junction held 8 bases outside the gene matches. CDR1 is SGHRS, CDR2 YFSETQ, per germline. CDR3 DNA: TGCGCCAGCAGTTCCGGGACAGTCGACTACGAGCAGTACTTC. This translates into CASSSGTVDYEQYF.

The gene calls are TRBV7-9 and TRBJ2-1; no clear D gene. The V gene lost 3 bases and the J gene lost 6 bases, with 9 bases spanning the gap. The CDR3 is made up of 13 amino acids. Germline V gene sequence: CDR1 SEHNR, CDR2 FQNEAQ (reference sequence). The CDR3 reads CASSFPGGNEQFF. The CDR3 DNA is TGTGCCAGCAGCTTCCCCGGTGGCAATGAGCAGTTCTTC. The variable domain in full, with the rest retrieved from reference TRBV7-9 and TRBJ2-1, is DTGVSQNPRHKITKRGQNVTFRCDPISEHNRLYWYRQTLGQGPEFLTYFQNEAQLEKSRLLSDRFSAERPKGSFSTLEIQRTEQGDSAMYLCASSFPGGNEQFFGPGTRLTVL.

This clone was observed a few times. The V call is TRBV11-3, the J call TRBJ2-3; TRBD2 matches at 9 bases. V lost 2 bases to trimming and J lost 2 bases; unmatched junction nucleotides: 2. Per the germline V gene, CDR1 is SGHNT and CDR2 is YENEEA. The CDR3 covers 15 residues. The CDR3 DNA follows: TGTGCCAGCAGCTTATCTAGCGGGACCACAGATACGCAGTATTTT. Translating it yields CASSLSSGTTDTQYF. Based on the CDR3 plus reference TRBV11-3 and TRBJ2-3, the full variable domain is EAGVVQSPRYKIIEKKQPVAFWCNPISGHNTLYWYLQNLGQGPELLIRYENEEAVDDSQLPKDRFSAERLKGVDSTLKIQPAELGDSAVYLCASSLSSGTTDTQYFGPGTRLTVL.

V and J are TRBV7-9 and TRBJ2-5; 7 positions agree with TRBD1. The CDR3 runs 15 residues. From germline, CDR1 is SEHNR and CDR2 FQNEAQ (reference sequence). Trimming took 5 bases from V and 5 from J; bases not matched to a gene: 11. The chain's CDR3 is CASSPKTGALETQYF. As DNA, the CDR3 is TGTGCCAGCAGCCCCAAAACAGGGGCCCTGGAGACCCAGTACTTC.

The gene calls are TRBV3-1 (or the pseudogene TRBV3-2) and TRBJ2-2; 7 positions match TRBD1. V dropped 4 bases and J dropped 5; count of bases not matched to a gene: 1. Germline CDR1 reads LGHDT; CDR2 reads YNNKEL (reference sequence). This CDR3 is built from 13 residues. The CDR3 DNA is TGTGCCAGCAGCCCACAGGGGACCGGGGAGCTGTTTTTT. Its translation is CASSPQGTGELFF.

This clone was picked up one time. The chain employs TRBV21-1 and TRBJ2-4; the table's TRBD2 call for D was not verified on the DNA. TRBV21-1 is marked as a pseudogene. CDR3 size: 19 residues. The CDR3 is CASNQTASGRDLAKNIQYF. The CDR3 coding sequence is TGTGCCAGCAACCAAACCGCTAGCGGGAGGGATCTAGCCAAAAACATTCAGTACTTC.

The chain joins TRBV10-3 to TRBJ2-1; the match to TRBD1 covers 7 bases. This CDR3 region has 14 residues. Germline CDR1 is ENHRY and CDR2 is SYGVKD. V trimming: 7 bases; J trimming: 4 bases; junction bases outside the gene matches: 7. The CDR3 sequence: CAIKKDRSYNEQFF. The CDR3 DNA is TGTGCCATCAAAAAGGACAGGAGTTACAATGAGCAGTTCTTC.

The chain carries TRBV3-1 (or the pseudogene TRBV3-2) and TRBJ2-3, with 11 bases fitting TRBD2. Germline V gene data show CDR1 as LGHDT and CDR2 as YNNKEL (reference sequence). V lost 2 bases to trimming and J lost 1 base; unmatched junction nucleotides: 2. The CDR3 is 16 amino acids. The CDR3 coding sequence is TGTGCCAGCAGCCAACAGACTAGCGGGGGCACAGATACGCAGTATTTT. As protein: CASSQQTSGGTDTQYF.

The chain employs TRBV6-4 and TRBJ1-1, with D unresolved. Germline values: CDR1 MRHNA, CDR2 SNTAGT. V was shortened by 0 bases and J by 1 base, with 9 bases between the two germline ends. The CDR3 contains 15 residues. CDR3 nucleotide sequence: TGTGCCAGCAGTGACTCGGCGGAGCAGAACACTGAAGCTTTCTTT. Protein: CASSDSAEQNTEAFF.

The chain carries TRBV6-6 and TRBJ1-2; D ambiguous. With 6 bases removed from V and 4 bases from J, the gap between germline ends came to 12 bases. Germline CDR1 and CDR2: MNHNY and SVGAGI (reference sequence). This CDR3 is built from 13 residues. The DNA of the CDR3 is TGTGCCAGCAGGATCGGAGCCTCCTATGGCTACACCTTC. Its protein product is CASRIGASYGYTF.

The chain employs TRBV7-9 and TRBJ2-5, with D possibly TRBD1 on 6 matching bases. The V gene lost 2 bases and the J gene lost 4 bases, with 11 bases spanning the gap. The CDR3 is 14 residues long. CDR1 is SEHNR and CDR2 is FQNEAQ in the germline V gene (reference sequence). The CDR3 DNA is TGTGCCAGCAGCTTACGGGACATCCCAGAGACCCAGTACTTC. Its translation: CASSLRDIPETQYF.

The J gene is TRBJ1-2, the V gene TRBV10-3; D gene ambiguous. The CDR3 length is 15 residues. The germline V and J ends were trimmed by 5 bases and 0 bases, with 13 bases remaining between them. CDR1 and CDR2 from the germline V gene are ENHRY and SYGVKD. CDR3 in DNA: TGTGCCATCAGTTTAGACGGAGCCACTAACTATGGCTACACCTTC. Translated: CAISLDGATNYGYTF.

This clone was recorded only once. The V and J genes are TRBV15 and TRBJ2-3; D is possibly TRBD1 (6 bases). The CDR3 runs to 15 residues. The V end lost 1 base, the J end lost 5 bases, and 13 bases lay between the germline ends. The germline gives CDR1 LNHNV, CDR2 YYDKDF (reference sequence). In nucleotides, the CDR3 is TGTGCCACCAGCAGAGCAGGGGATGTACAAGATACGCAGTATTTT. Protein product: CATSRAGDVQDTQYF. The complete variable domain, with remaining parts taken from reference TRBV15 and TRBJ2-3, reads DAMVIQNPRYQVTQFGKPVTLSCSQTLNHNVMYWYQQKSSQAPKLLFHYYDKDFNNEADTPDNFQSRRPNTSFCFLDIRSPGLGDTAMYLCATSRAGDVQDTQYFGPGTRLTVL.